These T cell receptor beta chains were read from a single sample in a study of control samples from healthy donors and cancer patients. Clones were sequenced by immunoSEQ multiplex PCR, and TCRdb holds only the in-frame ones, with some missing. The sample has 120,000 to 150,000 clones; approximately 88% are singletons. Sequenced: blood. Receptors were obtained from a young man in good health. CDR3s leave out the opening cysteine and the closing phenylalanine or tryptophan. Fields, in order: V gene, J gene, CDR3 protein.

TRBV18	TRBJ2-5	ASSPNRVNQETQY
TRBV7-9	TRBJ1-5	ASSSGQGSWQPQH
TRBV24-1	TRBJ1-5	ATSDGFQPQH
TRBV21-1	TRBJ1-2	AGRDRGPLDGYT
TRBV19	TRBJ2-3	ASSLSGSVDTQY
TRBV9	TRBJ2-5	ASSVGAGGSETQY
TRBV24-1	TRBJ2-5	ATSDARGSQTQY
TRBV7-5	TRBJ2-1	ARSTPGTSLTIYNEQF
TRBV15	TRBJ2-5	ATSRDRTSVETQY
TRBV19	TRBJ2-7	ATSGRGSEQY
TRBV12-3/TRBV12-4	TRBJ1-2	ASSPGNYGYT
TRBV27	TRBJ1-4	ASSPPGTGNEKLF
TRBV4-3	TRBJ2-7	ASSQASTGGYEQY
TRBV19	TRBJ1-4	ASSPRPTGYNEKLF
TRBV2	TRBJ2-1	ASTLTSYEQF
TRBV5-1	TRBJ2-2	ASSPGQGLAGTRDGAGELF
TRBV9	TRBJ2-1	ASSARLAGINEQF
TRBV11-3	TRBJ2-3	ASSLGEADTQY
TRBV5-1	TRBJ2-3	ASSLGRQGVPDTQY
TRBV4-1	TRBJ2-1	ASSQEKSPAPANEQF
TRBV18	TRBJ2-1	ASSRSSGTGVNEQF
TRBV7-3	TRBJ2-7	ASSLTLRDEQY
TRBV6-5	TRBJ2-1	ASRDRGNEQF
TRBV9	TRBJ2-2	ASSFTSRGWNTGELF
TRBV9	TRBJ1-2	ASSPGHNTNYGYT
TRBV19	TRBJ2-7	ASSIRGGRTSPISYEQY
TRBV6-5	TRBJ1-5	ASNWQHSNQPQH
TRBV9	TRBJ1-4	ASSVSGSNEKLF
TRBV11-3	TRBJ2-7	ASSSSSSYEQY
TRBV7-2	TRBJ2-3	ASTPGPHTDTQY
TRBV5-1	TRBJ2-7	ASSYRGGYEQY
TRBV7-9	TRBJ1-6	ASSSAINSPLH
TRBV5-8	TRBJ1-5	ASSLGLDSNQPQH
TRBV6-1	TRBJ1-1	ASSELGGPNTEAF
TRBV24-1	TRBJ2-5	ATSDFTGAAGGAGHKETQY
TRBV4-3	TRBJ1-1	ASSQGLGGYMNTEAF
TRBV6-5	TRBJ1-1	ASSYRTGNTEAF
TRBV18	TRBJ1-2	ASSPRTVDGYT
TRBV30	TRBJ1-1	AWTRDREGTEAF
TRBV5-6	TRBJ2-7	ASSLGLSSYEQY
TRBV11-2	TRBJ2-7	ASSPEGGRPYEQY
TRBV5-4	TRBJ2-6	ASSLVGSGANVLT
TRBV11-2	TRBJ2-5	ASSRLQGKQTQY
TRBV28	TRBJ1-6	ASSFRLTERRSSYNSPLH
TRBV5-8	TRBJ2-7	ASSLSGGHSYEQY